These 7 T cell receptor beta chains share one sample of origin, sequenced in a study of T-cell reconstitution after alpha-beta-depleted transplantation in children. TCRbeta library preparation incorporated unique molecular identifiers. TCRdb reanalysed the PCR reads using MiXCR and keeps one entry per CDR3 protein. The sample holds about 900,000 distinct CDR3 sequences, roughly 29% seen once. The specimen comprised PBMCs, mostly from graft donor cells, sampled 360 days after TCRalphabeta/CD19-depleted stem cell transplant. The receptors were gathered from a boy under two years old who had a stem cell transplant for SCID, so the T cells may come from the graft donor.

This clonotype was recorded a few times. The rearrangement joins TRBV5-1 to TRBJ2-1; 8 positions agree with TRBD1. CDR1 and CDR2 (germline): SGHRS, YFSETQ. With 4 bases clipped from V and 10 bases from J, the junction kept 10 bases outside the gene matches. The CDR3 extends over 14 amino acids. The DNA for the CDR3 is TGCGCCAGCAGCACTTCGACAGGGGCGCGGGAGCAGTTCTTC. This gives the protein CASSTSTGAREQFF.

Only a few counts were recorded for this clonotype. V is TRBV5-1 and J is TRBJ2-1, with D perhaps matching TRBD2 (6 bases). V was pared by 6 bases and J by 6 bases, with 16 bases between. Germline CDR1 and CDR2: SGHRS and YFSETQ. The CDR3 runs 14 residues. The chain's CDR3 is CASKGELAGNEQFF. In DNA, the CDR3 is TGCGCCAGCAAAGGCGAACTAGCAGGCAATGAGCAGTTCTTC.

This clonotype came up a few times. The rearrangement uses TRBV20-1 and TRBJ1-5, with unresolved D. This CDR3 has 14 residues. In germline, CDR1 is DFQATT, CDR2 SNEGSKA (reference sequence). V dropped 0 bases and J dropped 0 bases, with 6 bases sitting between them. This chain's CDR3 is CSARDWGSNQPQHF. CDR3 in DNA: TGCAGTGCTAGAGATTGGGGTAGCAATCAGCCCCAGCATTTT.

The genes are TRBV3-1 and TRBJ2-7; unclear D gene. Germline-derived CDR1 and CDR2 are LGHDT and YNNKEL (reference sequence). The V end lost 5 bases, the J end lost 1 base, and 9 bases lay between the germline ends. This CDR3 contains 13 residues. The CDR3 loop reads CASSVTPSYEQYF. CDR3 coding DNA: TGTGCCAGCAGCGTTACACCTTCCTACGAGCAGTACTTC.

This clonotype came up a few times. The chain is built from TRBV5-1 and TRBJ2-3; D not resolved. The CDR3 is 14 residues long. V lost 1 base, J lost 3 bases, and 9 bases lay in between. From germline, CDR1 is SGHRS and CDR2 YFSETQ. The CDR3 DNA reads as TGCGCCAGCAGCTTGTTGTCCCATACAGATACGCAGTATTTT. It codes for CASSLLSHTDTQYF.

This clonotype was counted a few times. The rearrangement uses TRBV12-3 or TRBV12-4 and TRBJ2-7; the D is unclear. The CDR3 sequence is 14 residues long. The V end was cut by 4 bases, the J end by 4 bases, with 14 bases between. The CDR3 bases are TGTGCCAGCAGTTCCGCTTGGGTATCTTACGAGCAGTACTTC. Protein sequence: CASSSAWVSYEQYF.

This clonotype was seen only a few times. V is TRBV5-1 and J is TRBJ1-3; a possible D gene is TRBD1 (6 bases). The V end was cut by 1 base, the J end by 2 bases, with 13 bases between. The CDR3 totals 16 residues. Per the germline V gene, CDR1 is SGHRS and CDR2 is YFSETQ. This CDR3 reads CASSLTTGATGNTIYF. CDR3 DNA sequence: TGCGCCAGCAGCTTGACGACGGGGGCAACTGGAAACACCATATATTTT.